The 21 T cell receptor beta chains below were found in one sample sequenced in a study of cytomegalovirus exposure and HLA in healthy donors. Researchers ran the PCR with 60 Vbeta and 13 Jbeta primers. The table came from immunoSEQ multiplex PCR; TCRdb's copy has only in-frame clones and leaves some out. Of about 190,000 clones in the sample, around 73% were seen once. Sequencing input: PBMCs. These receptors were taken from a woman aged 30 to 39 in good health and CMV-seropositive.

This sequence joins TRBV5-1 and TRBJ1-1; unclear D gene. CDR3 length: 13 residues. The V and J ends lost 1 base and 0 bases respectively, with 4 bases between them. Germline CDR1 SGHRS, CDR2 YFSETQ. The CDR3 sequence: CASSLSLNTEAFF. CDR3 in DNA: TGCGCCAGCAGCTTGTCGTTGAACACTGAAGCTTTCTTT.

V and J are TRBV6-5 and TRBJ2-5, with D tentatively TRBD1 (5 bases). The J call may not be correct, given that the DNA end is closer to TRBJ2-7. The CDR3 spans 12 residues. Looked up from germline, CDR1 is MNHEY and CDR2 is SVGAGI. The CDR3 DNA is TGTGCCACCGAGACAGAGACCTACGAGCAGTACTTC. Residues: CATETETYEQYF.

CDR3 DNA sequence: TGTGCCAGCAGCTTAGGACCAGCGGGGGAGCAGTACTTC. This gives the protein CASSLGPAGEQYF. J is TRBJ2-7 and V is TRBV7-2, with 7 nucleotides matching TRBD2. This CDR3 is built from 13 residues. The germline gives CDR1 SGHTA, CDR2 FQGNSA. Trimming at V came to 1 base and at J to 7 bases, leaving 4 bases not matched to a gene.

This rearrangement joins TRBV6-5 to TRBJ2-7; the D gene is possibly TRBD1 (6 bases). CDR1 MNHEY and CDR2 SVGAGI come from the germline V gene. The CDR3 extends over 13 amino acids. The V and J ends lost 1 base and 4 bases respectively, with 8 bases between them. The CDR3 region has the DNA TGTGCCAGCAGTTACTTGGACAGATACGAGCAGTACTTC. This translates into CASSYLDRYEQYF.

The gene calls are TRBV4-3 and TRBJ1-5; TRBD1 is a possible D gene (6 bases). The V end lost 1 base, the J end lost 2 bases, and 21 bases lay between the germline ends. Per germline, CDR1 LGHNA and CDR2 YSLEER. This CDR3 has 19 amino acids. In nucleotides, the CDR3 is TGCGCCAGCAGCCAAGTCAAGGGCGGGGGCCACGAGCGCAATCAGCCCCAGCATTTT. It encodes CASSQVKGGGHERNQPQHF.

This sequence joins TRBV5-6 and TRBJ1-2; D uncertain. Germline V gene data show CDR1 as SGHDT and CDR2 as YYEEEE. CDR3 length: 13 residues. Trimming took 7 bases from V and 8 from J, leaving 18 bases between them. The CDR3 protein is CASRPDNARGYTF. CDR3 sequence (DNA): TGTGCCAGCCGACCAGACAACGCGCGCGGCTACACCTTC.

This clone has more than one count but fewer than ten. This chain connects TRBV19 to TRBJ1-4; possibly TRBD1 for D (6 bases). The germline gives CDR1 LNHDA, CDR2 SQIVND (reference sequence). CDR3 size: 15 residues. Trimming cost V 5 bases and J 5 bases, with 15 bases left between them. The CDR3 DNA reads TGTGCCAGTAGTGCCACAGGGAGAGGGAATGAAAAACTGTTTTTT. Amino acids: CASSATGRGNEKLFF.

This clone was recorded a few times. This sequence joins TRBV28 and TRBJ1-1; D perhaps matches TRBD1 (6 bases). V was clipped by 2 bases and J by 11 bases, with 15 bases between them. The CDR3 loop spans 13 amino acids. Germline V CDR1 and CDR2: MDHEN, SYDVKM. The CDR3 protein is CASSLAGDPSAFF. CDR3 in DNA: TGTGCCAGCAGTTTAGCAGGGGACCCGAGTGCTTTCTTT.

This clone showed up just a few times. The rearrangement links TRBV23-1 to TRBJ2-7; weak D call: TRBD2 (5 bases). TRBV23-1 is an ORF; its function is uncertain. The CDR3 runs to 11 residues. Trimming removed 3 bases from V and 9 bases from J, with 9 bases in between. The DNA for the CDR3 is TGCGCCAGCAGTCATGGTGCGGGGCAGTACTTC. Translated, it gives CASSHGAGQYF.

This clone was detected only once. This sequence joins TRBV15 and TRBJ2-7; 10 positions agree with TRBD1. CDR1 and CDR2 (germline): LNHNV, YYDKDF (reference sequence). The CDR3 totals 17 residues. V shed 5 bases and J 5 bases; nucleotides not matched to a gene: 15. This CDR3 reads CATSGPGQGSQLDEQYF. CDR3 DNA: TGTGCCACCAGCGGACCGGGACAGGGGTCTCAGCTCGACGAGCAGTACTTC.

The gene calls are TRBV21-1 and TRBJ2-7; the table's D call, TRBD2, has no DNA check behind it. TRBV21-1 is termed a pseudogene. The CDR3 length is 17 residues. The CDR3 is CASSKVRGGDDSYEQYF. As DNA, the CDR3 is TGTGCCAGCAGCAAAGTTCGGGGGGGGGACGACTCCTACGAGCAGTACTTC.

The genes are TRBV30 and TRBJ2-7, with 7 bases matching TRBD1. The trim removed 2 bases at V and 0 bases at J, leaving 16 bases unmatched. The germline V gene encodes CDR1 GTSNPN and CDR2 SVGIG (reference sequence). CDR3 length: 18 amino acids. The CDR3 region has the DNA TGTGCCTGGAGTCCTACTCCTAGGACAGGTGAGAGCTCCTACGAGCAGTACTTC. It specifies CAWSPTPRTGESSYEQYF.

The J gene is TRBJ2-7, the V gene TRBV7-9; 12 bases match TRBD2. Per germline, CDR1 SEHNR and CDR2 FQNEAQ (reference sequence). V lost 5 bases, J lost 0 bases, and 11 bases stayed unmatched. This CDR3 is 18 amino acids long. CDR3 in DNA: TGTGCCAGCAGCCCAGAGGGACTAGCGGGTCCTAGCTCCTACGAGCAGTACTTC. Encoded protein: CASSPEGLAGPSSYEQYF.

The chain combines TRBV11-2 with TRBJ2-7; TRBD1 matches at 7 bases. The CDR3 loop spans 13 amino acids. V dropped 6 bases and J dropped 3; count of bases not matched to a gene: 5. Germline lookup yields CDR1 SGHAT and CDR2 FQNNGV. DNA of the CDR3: TGTGCCAGCAGATCAGGACAGGTCTACGAGCAGTACTTC. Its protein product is CASRSGQVYEQYF.

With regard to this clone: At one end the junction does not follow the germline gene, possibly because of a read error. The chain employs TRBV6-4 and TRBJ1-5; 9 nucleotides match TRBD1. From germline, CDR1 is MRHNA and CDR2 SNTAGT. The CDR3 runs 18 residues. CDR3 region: CASSLAGVGTGHNRPQHF. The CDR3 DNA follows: TGTGCCAGCAGTCTCGCAGGGGTCGGGACAGGGCACAATCGGCCCCAGCATTTT.

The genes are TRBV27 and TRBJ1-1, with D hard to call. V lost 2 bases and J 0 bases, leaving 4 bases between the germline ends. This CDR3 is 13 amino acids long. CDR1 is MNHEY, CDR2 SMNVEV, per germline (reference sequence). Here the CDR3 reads CASSLKLNTEAFF. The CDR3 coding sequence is TGTGCCAGCAGTTTAAAGCTGAACACTGAAGCTTTCTTT.

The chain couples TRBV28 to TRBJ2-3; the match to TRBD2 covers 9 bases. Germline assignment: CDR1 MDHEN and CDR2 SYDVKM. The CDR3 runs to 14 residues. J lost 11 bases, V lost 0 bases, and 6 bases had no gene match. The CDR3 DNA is TGTGCCAGCAGTTTATGGGGGACTAGCCTCGGGCAGTATTTT. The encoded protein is CASSLWGTSLGQYF.

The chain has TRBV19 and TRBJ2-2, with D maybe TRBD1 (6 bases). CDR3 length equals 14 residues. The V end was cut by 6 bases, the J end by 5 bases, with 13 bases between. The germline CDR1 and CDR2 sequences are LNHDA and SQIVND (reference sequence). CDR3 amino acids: CASRGTRGTGELFF. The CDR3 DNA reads TGTGCCAGTAGAGGAACTAGGGGGACCGGGGAGCTGTTTTTT.

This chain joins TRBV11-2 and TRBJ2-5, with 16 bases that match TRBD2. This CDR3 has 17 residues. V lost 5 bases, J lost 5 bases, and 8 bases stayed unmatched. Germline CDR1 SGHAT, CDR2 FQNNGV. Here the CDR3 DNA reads TGTGCCAGCAGCCAAGGGACTAGCGGGAGGGCCGGGGAGACCCAGTACTTC. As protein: CASSQGTSGRAGETQYF.

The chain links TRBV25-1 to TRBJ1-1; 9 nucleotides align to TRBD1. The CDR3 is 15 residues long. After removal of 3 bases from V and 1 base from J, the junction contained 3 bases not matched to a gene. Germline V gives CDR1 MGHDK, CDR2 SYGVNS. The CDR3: CASSDRGQGNTEAFF. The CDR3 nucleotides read TGTGCCAGCAGTGACCGGGGACAGGGGAACACTGAAGCTTTCTTT.

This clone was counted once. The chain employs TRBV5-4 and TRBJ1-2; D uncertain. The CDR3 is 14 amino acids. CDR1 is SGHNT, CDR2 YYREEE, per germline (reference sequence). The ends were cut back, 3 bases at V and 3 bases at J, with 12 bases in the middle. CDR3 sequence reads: CASSSTMTHYGYTF. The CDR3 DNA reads TGTGCCAGCAGCTCCACAATGACACACTATGGCTACACCTTC. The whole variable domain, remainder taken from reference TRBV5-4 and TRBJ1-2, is ETGVTQSPTHLIKTRGQQVTLRCSSQSGHNTVSWYQQALGQGPQFIFQYYREEENGRGNFPPRFSGLQFPNYSSELNVNALELDDSALYLCASSSTMTHYGYTFGSGTRLTVV.